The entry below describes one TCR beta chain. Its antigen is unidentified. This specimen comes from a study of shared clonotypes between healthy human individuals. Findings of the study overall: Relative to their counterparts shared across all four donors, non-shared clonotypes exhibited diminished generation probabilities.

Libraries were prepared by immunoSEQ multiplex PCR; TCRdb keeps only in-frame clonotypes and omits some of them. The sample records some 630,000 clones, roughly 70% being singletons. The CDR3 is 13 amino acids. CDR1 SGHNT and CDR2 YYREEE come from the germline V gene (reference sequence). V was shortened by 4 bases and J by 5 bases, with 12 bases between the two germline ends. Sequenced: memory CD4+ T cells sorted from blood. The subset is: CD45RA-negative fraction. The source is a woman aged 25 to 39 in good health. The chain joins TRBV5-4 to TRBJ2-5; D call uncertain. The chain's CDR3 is CASSPPGLETQYF. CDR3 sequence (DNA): TGTGCCAGCAGCCCCCCCGGGCTGGAGACCCAGTACTTC.